The present T cell receptor beta chain was sequenced within a study of cytomegalovirus exposure and HLA in healthy donors. The CDR3 is 13 amino acids. From germline, CDR1 is SGHDN and CDR2 FVKESK. Turning to this clone: One junction end disagrees with the germline gene, perhaps due to a read error. The sample contains more than one DNA sequence encoding this CDR3.

A multiplex PCR was run with 60 Vbeta primers and 13 Jbeta primers. The protocol was immunoSEQ multiplex PCR, while the TCRdb copy is restricted to in-frame clones and leaves out a portion. The sample has 150,000 to 200,000 clones, around two thirds seen once. The receptor was isolated from a middle-aged man in good health and CMV-seronegative. The chain carries TRBV14 and TRBJ1-2; 11 nucleotides agree with TRBD1. The sequenced material came from PBMCs. The CDR3 nucleotides read TGTGCCAGCAGCCAGGGACAGGGGGATGGCTATACCTTC. This translates into CASSQGQGDGYTF.